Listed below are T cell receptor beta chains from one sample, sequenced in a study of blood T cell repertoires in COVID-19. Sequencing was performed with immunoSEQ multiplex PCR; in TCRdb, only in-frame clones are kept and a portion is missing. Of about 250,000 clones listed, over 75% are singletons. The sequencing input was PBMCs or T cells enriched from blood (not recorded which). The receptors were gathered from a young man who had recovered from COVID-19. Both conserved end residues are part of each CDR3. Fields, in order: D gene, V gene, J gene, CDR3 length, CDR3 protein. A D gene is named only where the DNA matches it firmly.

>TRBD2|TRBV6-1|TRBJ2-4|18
CASSEAQLAVRGKNIQYF
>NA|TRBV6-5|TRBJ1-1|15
CASSYEGGGFTEAFF
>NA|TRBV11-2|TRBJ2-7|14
CASTQTRGVYEQYF
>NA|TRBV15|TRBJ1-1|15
CATSRDRAGNTEAFF
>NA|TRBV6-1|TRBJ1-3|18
CASSENAYQGNSGNTIYF
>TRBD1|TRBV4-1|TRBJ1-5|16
CASSQSGGQGNQPQHF
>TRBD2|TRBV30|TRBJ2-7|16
CAWIHRRGDQLHEQYF
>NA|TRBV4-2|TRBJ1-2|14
CASSPSGNNYGYTF
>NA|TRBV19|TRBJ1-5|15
CASRTMADSNQPQHF
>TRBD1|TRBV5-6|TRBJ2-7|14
CASSTGTGPYEQYF
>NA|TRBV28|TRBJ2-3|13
CASLRDTTDTQYF
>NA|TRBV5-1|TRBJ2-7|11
CASSIDYEQYF
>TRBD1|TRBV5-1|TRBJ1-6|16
CASSSLPGQGGSPLHF
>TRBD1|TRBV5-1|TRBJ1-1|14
CASSLEGADTEAFF
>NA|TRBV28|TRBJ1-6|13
CASGDVNNSPLHF
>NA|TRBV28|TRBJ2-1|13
CASSFSLRNEQFF
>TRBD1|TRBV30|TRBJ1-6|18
CAWSIGTGRKSYNSPLHF
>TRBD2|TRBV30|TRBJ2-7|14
CAWSPSGGSSSQYF
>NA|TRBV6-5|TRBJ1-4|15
CASSYDSRNNEKLFF
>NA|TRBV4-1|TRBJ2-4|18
CASSQEGVQSTNKDIQYF
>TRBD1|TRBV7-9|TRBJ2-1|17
CASSQGGFGTGYNEQFF
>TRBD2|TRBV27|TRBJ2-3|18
CASSPQVLAGEFTDTQYF
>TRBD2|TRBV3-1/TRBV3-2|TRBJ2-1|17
CASSPRLAAHSYNEQFF
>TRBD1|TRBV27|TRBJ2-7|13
CASSLRQGYEQYF
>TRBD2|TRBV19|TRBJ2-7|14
CASKTSGSSYEQYF
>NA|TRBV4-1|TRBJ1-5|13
CASSQEDYRAQHF
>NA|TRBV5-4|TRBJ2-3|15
CASSFSHAVTDTQYF
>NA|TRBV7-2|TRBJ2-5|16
CASSLGPPGERGTQYF
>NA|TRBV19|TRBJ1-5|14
CASSMAGLVQPQHF
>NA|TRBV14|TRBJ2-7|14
CASSPGLRDREQYF
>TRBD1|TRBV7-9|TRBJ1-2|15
CASSSIRTGNYGYTF
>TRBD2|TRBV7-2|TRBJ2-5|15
CASSLVASRGGPQYF
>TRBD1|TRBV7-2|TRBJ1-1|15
CASSALGQANTEAFF
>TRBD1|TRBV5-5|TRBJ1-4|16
CASSLGTGGAGEKLFF
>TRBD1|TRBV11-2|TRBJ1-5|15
CASSLAPGTDQPQHF
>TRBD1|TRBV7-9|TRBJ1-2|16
CASSLDNSGTGYGYTF
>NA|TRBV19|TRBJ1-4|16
CASSIIFAEGREKLFF
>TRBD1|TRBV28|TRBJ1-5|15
CASRLGTGGFQPQHF
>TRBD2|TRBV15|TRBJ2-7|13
CASGLAGAYEQYF
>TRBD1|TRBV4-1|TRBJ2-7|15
CASSSAATGEYEQYF
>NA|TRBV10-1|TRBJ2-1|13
CASNDSLGNEQFF